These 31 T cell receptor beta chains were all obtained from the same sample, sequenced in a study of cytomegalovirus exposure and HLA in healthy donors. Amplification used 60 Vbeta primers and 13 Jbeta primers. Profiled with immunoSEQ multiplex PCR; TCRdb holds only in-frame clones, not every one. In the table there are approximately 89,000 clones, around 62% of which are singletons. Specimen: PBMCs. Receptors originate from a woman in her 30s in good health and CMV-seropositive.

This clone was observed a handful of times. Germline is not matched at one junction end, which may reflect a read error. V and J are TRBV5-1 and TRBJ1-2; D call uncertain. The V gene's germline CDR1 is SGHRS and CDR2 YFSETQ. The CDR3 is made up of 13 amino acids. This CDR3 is CASSLASNYGYPF. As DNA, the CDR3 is TGCGCCAGCAGCTTGGCCAGCAACTATGGCTACCCCTTC. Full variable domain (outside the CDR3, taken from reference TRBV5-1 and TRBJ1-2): KAGVTQTPRYLIKTRGQQVTLSCSPISGHRSVSWYQQTPGQGLQFLFEYFSETQRNKGNFPGRFSGRQFSNSRSEMNVSTLELGDSALYLCASSLASNYGYPFGSGTRLTVV.

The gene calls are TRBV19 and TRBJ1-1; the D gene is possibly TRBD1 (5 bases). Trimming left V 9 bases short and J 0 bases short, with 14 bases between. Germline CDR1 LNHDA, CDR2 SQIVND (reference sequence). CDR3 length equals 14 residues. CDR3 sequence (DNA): TGTGCCAGCACCGCGGGGGGAATGAACACTGAAGCTTTCTTT. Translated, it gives CASTAGGMNTEAFF. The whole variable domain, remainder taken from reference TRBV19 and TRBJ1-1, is DGGITQSPKYLFRKEGQNVTLSCEQNLNHDAMYWYRQDPGQGLRLIYYSQIVNDFQKGDIAEGYSVSREKKESFPLTVTSAQKNPTAFYLCASTAGGMNTEAFFGQGTRLTVV.

The CDR3 sequence: CASTAGAGGSYEQYF. DNA for the CDR3: TGTGCCAGTACCGCTGGAGCGGGGGGATCCTACGAGCAGTACTTC. The rearrangement links TRBV6-6 to TRBJ2-7, with 9 nucleotides matching TRBD2. This CDR3 spans 15 amino acids. Losses at the gene ends were 9 bases for V and 1 base for J; bases not matched to a gene: 10. Per germline, CDR1 MNHNY and CDR2 SVGAGI (reference sequence).

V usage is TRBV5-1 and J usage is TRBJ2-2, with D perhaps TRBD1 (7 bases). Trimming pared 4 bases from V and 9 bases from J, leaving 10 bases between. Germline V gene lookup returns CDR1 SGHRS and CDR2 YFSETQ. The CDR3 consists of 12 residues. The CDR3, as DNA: TGCGCCAGCAGCGCGGGACAGCGGGAGCTGTTTTTT. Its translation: CASSAGQRELFF.

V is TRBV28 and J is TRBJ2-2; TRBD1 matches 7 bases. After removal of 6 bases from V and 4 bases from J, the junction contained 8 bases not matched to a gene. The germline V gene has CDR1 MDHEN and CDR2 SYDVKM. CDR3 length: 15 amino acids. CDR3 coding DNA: TGTGCCAGCAGATCGATAGGGGGCCCCACCGGGGAGCTGTTTTTT. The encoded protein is CASRSIGGPTGELFF.

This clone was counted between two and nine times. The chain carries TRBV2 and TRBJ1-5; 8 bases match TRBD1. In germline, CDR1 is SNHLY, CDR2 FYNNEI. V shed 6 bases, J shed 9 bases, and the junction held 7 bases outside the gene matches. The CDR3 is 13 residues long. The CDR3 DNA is TGTGCCAGCAGGGGACAGGCCATTGGGCCCCAGCATTTT. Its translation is CASRGQAIGPQHF.

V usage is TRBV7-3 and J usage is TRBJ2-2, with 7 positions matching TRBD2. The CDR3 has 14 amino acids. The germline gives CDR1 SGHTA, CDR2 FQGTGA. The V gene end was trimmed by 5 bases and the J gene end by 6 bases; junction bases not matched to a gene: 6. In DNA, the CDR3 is TGTGCCAGCAGCCCGAGCGGGGTGGCCGGGGAGCTGTTTTTT. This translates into CASSPSGVAGELFF.

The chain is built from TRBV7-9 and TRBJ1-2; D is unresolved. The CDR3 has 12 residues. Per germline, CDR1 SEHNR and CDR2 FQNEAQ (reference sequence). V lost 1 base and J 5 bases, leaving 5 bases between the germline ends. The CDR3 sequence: CASSLELYGYTF. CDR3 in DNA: TGTGCCAGCAGCTTAGAGCTTTATGGCTACACCTTC.

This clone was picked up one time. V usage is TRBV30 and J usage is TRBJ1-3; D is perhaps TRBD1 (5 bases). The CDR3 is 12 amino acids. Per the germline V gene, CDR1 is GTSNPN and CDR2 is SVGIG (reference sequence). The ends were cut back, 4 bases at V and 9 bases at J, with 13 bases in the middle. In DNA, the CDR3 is TGTGCCTGGACGGGAGGGGCAGGCACCATATATTTT. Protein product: CAWTGGAGTIYF. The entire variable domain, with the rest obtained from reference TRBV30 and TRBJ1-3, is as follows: SQTIHQWPATLVQPVGSPLSLECTVEGTSNPNLYWYRQAAGRGLQLLFYSVGIGQISSEVPQNLSASRPQDRQFILSSKKLLLSDSGFYLCAWTGGAGTIYFGEGSWLTVV.

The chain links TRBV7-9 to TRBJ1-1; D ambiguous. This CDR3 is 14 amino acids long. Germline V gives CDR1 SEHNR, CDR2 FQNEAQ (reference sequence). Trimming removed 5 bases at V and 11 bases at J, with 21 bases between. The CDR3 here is CASSLQPAGFKAFF. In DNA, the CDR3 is TGTGCCAGCAGCCTACAACCAGCGGGGTTTAAGGCTTTCTTT.

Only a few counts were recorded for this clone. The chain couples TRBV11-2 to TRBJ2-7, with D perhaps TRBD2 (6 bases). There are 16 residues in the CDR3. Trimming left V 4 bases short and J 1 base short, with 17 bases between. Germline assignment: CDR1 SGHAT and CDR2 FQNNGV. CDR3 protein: CASSSPGAPNSYEQYF. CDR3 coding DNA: TGTGCCAGCAGCTCCCCGGGAGCGCCAAATTCCTACGAGCAGTACTTC.

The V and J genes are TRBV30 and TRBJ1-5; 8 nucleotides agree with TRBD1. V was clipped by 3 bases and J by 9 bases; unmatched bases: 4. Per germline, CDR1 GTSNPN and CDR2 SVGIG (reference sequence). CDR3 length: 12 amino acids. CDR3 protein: CAWSIQGVPQHF. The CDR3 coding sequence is TGTGCCTGGAGCATACAGGGGGTGCCCCAGCATTTT.

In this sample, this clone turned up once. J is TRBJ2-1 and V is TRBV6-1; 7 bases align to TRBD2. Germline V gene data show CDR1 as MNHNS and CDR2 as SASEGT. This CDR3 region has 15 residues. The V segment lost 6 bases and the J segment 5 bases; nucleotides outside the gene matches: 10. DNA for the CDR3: TGTGCCAGCAGATCAGTAGCTGCGGGGGACAATGAGCAGTTCTTC. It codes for CASRSVAAGDNEQFF.

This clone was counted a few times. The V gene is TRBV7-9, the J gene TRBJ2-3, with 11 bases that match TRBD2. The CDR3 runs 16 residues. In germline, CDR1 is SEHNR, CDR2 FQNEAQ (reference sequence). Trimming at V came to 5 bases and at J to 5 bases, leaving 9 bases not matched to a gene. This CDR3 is CASSDRTSGQRDTQYF. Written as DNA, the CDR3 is TGTGCCAGCAGCGACAGGACTAGCGGGCAGCGAGATACGCAGTATTTT.

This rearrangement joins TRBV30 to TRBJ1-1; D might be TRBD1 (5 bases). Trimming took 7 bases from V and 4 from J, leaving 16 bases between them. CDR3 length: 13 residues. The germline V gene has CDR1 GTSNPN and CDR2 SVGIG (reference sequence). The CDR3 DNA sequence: TGTGCCTCGGGCCGGGGGGTGGGCACTGAAGCTTTCTTT. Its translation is CASGRGVGTEAFF.

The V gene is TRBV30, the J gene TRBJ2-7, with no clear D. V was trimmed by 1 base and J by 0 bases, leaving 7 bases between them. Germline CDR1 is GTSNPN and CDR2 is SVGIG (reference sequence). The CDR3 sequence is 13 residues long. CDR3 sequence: CAWSGLNSYEQYF. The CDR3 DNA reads TGTGCCTGGAGTGGACTCAACTCCTACGAGCAGTACTTC.

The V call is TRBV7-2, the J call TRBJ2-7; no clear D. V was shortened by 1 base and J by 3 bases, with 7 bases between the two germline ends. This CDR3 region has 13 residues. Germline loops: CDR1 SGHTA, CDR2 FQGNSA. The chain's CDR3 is CASSLDPDYEQYF. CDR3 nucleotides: TGTGCCAGCAGCTTAGATCCAGACTACGAGCAGTACTTC. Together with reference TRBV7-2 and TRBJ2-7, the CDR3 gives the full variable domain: GAGVSQSPSNKVTEKGKDVELRCDPISGHTALYWYRQSLGQGLEFLIYFQGNSAPDKSGLPSDRFSAERTGGSVSTLTIQRTQQEDSAVYLCASSLDPDYEQYFGPGTRLTVT.

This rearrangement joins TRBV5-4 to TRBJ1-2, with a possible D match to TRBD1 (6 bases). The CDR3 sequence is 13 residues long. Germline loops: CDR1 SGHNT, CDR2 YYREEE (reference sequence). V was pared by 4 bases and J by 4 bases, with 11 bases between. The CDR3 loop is CASSQGQTYGYTF. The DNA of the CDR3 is TGTGCCAGCAGCCAGGGACAAACCTATGGCTACACCTTC.

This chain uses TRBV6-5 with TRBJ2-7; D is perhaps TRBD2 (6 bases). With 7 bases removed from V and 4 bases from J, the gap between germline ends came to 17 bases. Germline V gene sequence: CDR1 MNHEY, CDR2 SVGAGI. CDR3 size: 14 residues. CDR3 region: CASIHCRDLYEQYF. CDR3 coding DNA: TGTGCCAGCATCCACTGCAGGGACTTATACGAGCAGTACTTC.

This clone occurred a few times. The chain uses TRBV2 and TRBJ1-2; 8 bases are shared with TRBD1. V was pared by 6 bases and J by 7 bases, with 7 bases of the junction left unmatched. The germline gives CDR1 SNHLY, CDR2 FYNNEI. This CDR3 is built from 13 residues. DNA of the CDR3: TGTGCCAGCAGGCAGACAGGGGAGGGTGGCTACACCTTC. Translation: CASRQTGEGGYTF.

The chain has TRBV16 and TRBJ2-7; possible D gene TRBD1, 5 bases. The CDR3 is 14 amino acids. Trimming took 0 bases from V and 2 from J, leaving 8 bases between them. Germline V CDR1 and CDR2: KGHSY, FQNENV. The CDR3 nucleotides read TGTGCCAGCAGCCAATCCGACAGACCCTACGAGCAGTACTTC. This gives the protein CASSQSDRPYEQYF. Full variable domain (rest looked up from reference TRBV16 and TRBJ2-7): GEEVAQTPKHLVRGEGQKAKLYCAPIKGHSYVFWYQQVLKNEFKFLISFQNENVFDETGMPKERFSAKCLPNSPCSLEIQATKLEDSAVYFCASSQSDRPYEQYFGPGTRLTVT.

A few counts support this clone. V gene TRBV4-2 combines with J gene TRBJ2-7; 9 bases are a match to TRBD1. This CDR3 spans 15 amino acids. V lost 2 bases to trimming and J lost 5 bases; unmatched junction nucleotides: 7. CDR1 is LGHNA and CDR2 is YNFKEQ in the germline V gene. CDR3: CASSQKPGQGHEQYF. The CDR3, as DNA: TGTGCCAGCAGCCAAAAACCGGGACAGGGCCACGAGCAGTACTTC.

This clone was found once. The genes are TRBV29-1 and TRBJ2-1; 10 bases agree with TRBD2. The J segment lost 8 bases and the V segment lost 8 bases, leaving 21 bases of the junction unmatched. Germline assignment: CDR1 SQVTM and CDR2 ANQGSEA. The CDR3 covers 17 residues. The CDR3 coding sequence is TGCAGCTCCGCTGGTGGGGGGTTAGCGGGGGGTACTTATGAGCAGTTCTTC. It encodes CSSAGGGLAGGTYEQFF.

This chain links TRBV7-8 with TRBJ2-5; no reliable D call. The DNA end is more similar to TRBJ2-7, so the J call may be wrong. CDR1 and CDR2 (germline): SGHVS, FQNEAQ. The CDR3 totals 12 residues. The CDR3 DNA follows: TGTGCCAGCAGCCATGCAAGAACCGAGCAGTACTTC. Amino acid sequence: CASSHARTEQYF.

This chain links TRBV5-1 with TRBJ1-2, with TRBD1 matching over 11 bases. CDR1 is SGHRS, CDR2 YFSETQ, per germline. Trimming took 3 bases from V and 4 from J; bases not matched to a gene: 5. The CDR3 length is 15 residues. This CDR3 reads CASSWEGQGVYGYTF. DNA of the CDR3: TGCGCCAGCAGCTGGGAGGGACAGGGGGTCTATGGCTACACCTTC.

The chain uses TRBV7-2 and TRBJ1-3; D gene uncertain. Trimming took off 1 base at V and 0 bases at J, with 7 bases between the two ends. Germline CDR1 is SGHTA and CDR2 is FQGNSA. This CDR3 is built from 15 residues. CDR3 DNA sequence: TGTGCCAGCAGCTTAGGTCCGTACTCTGGAAACACCATATATTTT. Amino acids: CASSLGPYSGNTIYF. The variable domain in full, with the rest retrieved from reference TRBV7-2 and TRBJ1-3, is GAGVSQSPSNKVTEKGKDVELRCDPISGHTALYWYRQSLGQGLEFLIYFQGNSAPDKSGLPSDRFSAERTGGSVSTLTIQRTQQEDSAVYLCASSLGPYSGNTIYFGEGSWLTVV.

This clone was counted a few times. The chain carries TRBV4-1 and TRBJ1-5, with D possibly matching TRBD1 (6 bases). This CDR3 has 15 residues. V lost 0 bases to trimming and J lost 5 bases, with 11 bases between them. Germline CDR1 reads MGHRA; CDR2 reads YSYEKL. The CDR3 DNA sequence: TGCGCCAGCAGCCAAGAGGAGTCAGGGGATCAGCCCCAGCATTTT. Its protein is CASSQEESGDQPQHF.

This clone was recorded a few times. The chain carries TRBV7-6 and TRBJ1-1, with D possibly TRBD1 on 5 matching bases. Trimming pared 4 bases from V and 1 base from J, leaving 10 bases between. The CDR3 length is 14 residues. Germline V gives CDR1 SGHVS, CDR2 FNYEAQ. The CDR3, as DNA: TGTGCCAGCAGCTCAGGGCTTGGGAACACTGAAGCTTTCTTT. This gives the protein CASSSGLGNTEAFF.

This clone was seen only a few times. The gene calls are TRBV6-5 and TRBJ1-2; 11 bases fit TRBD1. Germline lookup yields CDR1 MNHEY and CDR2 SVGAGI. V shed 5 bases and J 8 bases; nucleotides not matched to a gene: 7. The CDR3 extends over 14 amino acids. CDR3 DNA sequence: TGTGCCAGCAGTGAAGGACAGGGGGCGAAAGGCTACACCTTC. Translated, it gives CASSEGQGAKGYTF.

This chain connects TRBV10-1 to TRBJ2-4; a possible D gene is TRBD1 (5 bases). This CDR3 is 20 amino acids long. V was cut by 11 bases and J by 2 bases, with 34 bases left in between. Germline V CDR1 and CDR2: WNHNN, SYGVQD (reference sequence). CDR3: CAPNEDTSYELLSPKNIQYF. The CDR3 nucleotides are TGCGCCCCCAATGAGGACACCTCCTATGAACTCCTAAGCCCCAAAAACATTCAGTACTTC.

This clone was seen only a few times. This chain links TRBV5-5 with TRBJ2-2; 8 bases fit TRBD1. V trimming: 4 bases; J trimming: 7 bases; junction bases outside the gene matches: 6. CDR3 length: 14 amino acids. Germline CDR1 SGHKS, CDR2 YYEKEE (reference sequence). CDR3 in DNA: TGTGCCAGCAGCCTTCAGGGGGCGGTCGGGGAGCTGTTTTTT. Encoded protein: CASSLQGAVGELFF.